This section outlines one T cell receptor beta chain sequence together with its context. As yet, its antigen is unknown. This entry comes from a study of CD8+CD57+ T cells in acquired aplastic anemia. Study observations and caveats: Patients and controls were not found to differ significantly in CD8+ Simpson's diversity. Comparison of patients with controls identified nearly 30 shared CD8+ CDR3 sequences.

The use of genomic DNA as template underpinned the TCR beta VDJ and CDR3 profiling. TCRdb re-derived calls from the reads in MiXCR, one entry per CDR3 protein. Found here are 150,000 to 200,000 distinct CDR3 sequences, around 65% of them singletons; the top ten hold about half. The CDR3 covers 13 residues. The V end lost 5 bases, the J end lost 4 bases, and 11 bases lay between the germline ends. The clonotype originates from a human donor with severe aplastic anemia or a healthy control (not recorded which). This chain uses TRBV12-3 or TRBV12-4 with TRBJ1-1; D is unclear. Sequencing was carried out using sorted CD4+, CD8+, or CD8+CD57+ T cells (not recorded which) from PBMCs. CDR3 protein: CASSPQLGTEAFF. The DNA of the CDR3 is TGTGCCAGCAGTCCACAGTTGGGCACTGAAGCTTTCTTT.